This is a list of T cell receptor beta chains from one sample in a study of beta chain features in type 1 diabetes. Generated by immunoSEQ multiplex PCR, the TCRdb table keeps only in-frame clones and is missing some. Of 35,000 to 50,000 clones in the sample, roughly 50% were seen once. Source material: stem cell memory CD4+ T cells from blood. Every receptor here comes from a woman in her thirties in good health. Each CDR3 is given with its conserved first and last residue. Each record gives: D gene, V gene, J gene, clone size, CDR3 DNA, CDR3 protein. A D gene is named only where the DNA matches it firmly. Where a row states a size, it is once, few, many or the class of an expanded clone; other rows omit it.

D gene: NA
V gene: TRBV7-9
J gene: TRBJ2-5
clone size: NA
CDR3 DNA: TGTGCCAGCAGCTTAGTATATAACAGCCAAGAGACCCAGTACTTC
CDR3 protein: CASSLVYNSQETQYF

D gene: TRBD1
V gene: TRBV7-2
J gene: TRBJ1-4
clone size: NA
CDR3 DNA: TGTGCCAGCAGCTCAAGTGGACAGGGAGGGGAAAAACTGTTTTTT
CDR3 protein: CASSSSGQGGEKLFF

D gene: TRBD2
V gene: TRBV18
J gene: TRBJ2-7
clone size: NA
CDR3 DNA: TGTGCCAGCTCACCTACTAGCGGATCTTACGAGCAGTACTTC
CDR3 protein: CASSPTSGSYEQYF

D gene: NA
V gene: TRBV19
J gene: TRBJ2-2
clone size: NA
CDR3 DNA: TGTGCCAGTAGTATTAAGGGAGAGACCGGGGAGCTGTTTTTT
CDR3 protein: CASSIKGETGELFF

D gene: TRBD2
V gene: TRBV18
J gene: TRBJ2-7
clone size: NA
CDR3 DNA: TGTGCCAGCTCACCTACTAGCGGCGTCTCCTACGAGCAGTACTTC
CDR3 protein: CASSPTSGVSYEQYF

D gene: NA
V gene: TRBV29-1
J gene: TRBJ2-5
clone size: NA
CDR3 DNA: TGCAGCGCTAAACAGGGAAGGGAGACCCAGTACTTC
CDR3 protein: CSAKQGRETQYF

D gene: TRBD1
V gene: TRBV4-3
J gene: TRBJ2-7
clone size: NA
CDR3 DNA: TGCGCCAGCAGCCAAGAGGCAGGACAGGGCTCCTACGAGCAGTACTTC
CDR3 protein: CASSQEAGQGSYEQYF

D gene: TRBD1
V gene: TRBV28
J gene: TRBJ2-2
clone size: NA
CDR3 DNA: TGTGCCAGCCGGACAGGGGCGGTCGGGGAGCTGTTTTTT
CDR3 protein: CASRTGAVGELFF

D gene: NA
V gene: TRBV11-2
J gene: TRBJ2-3
clone size: NA
CDR3 DNA: TGTGCCAGCAGCTTAGCTCCAGATACGCAGTATTTT
CDR3 protein: CASSLAPDTQYF

D gene: NA
V gene: TRBV30
J gene: TRBJ1-4
clone size: NA
CDR3 DNA: TGTGCCTGGAGGGGGCTCACTAATGAAAAACTGTTTTTT
CDR3 protein: CAWRGLTNEKLFF

D gene: NA
V gene: TRBV11-2
J gene: TRBJ1-1
clone size: NA
CDR3 DNA: TGTGCCAGCAGCTTAGAGGTCAGGGGGAACACTGAAGCTTTCTTT
CDR3 protein: CASSLEVRGNTEAFF

D gene: TRBD2
V gene: TRBV4-2
J gene: TRBJ2-2
clone size: NA
CDR3 DNA: TGTGCCAGCACCTTAGCGGGAGGGGGCACCGGGGAGCTGTTTTTT
CDR3 protein: CASTLAGGGTGELFF

D gene: TRBD2
V gene: TRBV7-2
J gene: TRBJ2-4
clone size: few
CDR3 DNA: TGTGCCAGAGGACTAGCGGTCAAAAACATTCAGTACTTC
CDR3 protein: CARGLAVKNIQYF

D gene: TRBD2
V gene: TRBV28
J gene: TRBJ2-1
clone size: NA
CDR3 DNA: TGTGCCAGCAGGGGAAATAGCGGGACCTCCTACAATGAACAGTTCTTC
CDR3 protein: CASRGNSGTSYNEQFF

D gene: TRBD1
V gene: TRBV6-5
J gene: TRBJ2-7
clone size: NA
CDR3 DNA: TGTGCCAGCAGTTACAGGGACAGGGGTTACGAGCAGTACTTC
CDR3 protein: CASSYRDRGYEQYF

D gene: NA
V gene: TRBV28
J gene: TRBJ2-1
clone size: NA
CDR3 DNA: TGTGCCAGCAGTTTATTACAGGGTGGGCAGTTCTTC
CDR3 protein: CASSLLQGGQFF

D gene: TRBD2
V gene: TRBV28
J gene: TRBJ2-1
clone size: NA
CDR3 DNA: TGTGCCAGCAGTTTAGGAGCGGGGCTCTCCTACAATGAGCAGTTCTTC
CDR3 protein: CASSLGAGLSYNEQFF

D gene: NA
V gene: TRBV5-1
J gene: TRBJ1-4
clone size: NA
CDR3 DNA: TGCGCCAGCAGACAGGGCCCTAATGAAAAACTGTTTTTT
CDR3 protein: CASRQGPNEKLFF

D gene: NA
V gene: TRBV28
J gene: TRBJ1-1
clone size: NA
CDR3 DNA: TGTGCCAGCAGGGCGGGTGTAACTGAAGCTTTCTTT
CDR3 protein: CASRAGVTEAFF